What follows describes a single TCR beta chain. TCRdb's copy holds only in-frame clones and misses some; the assay was immunoSEQ multiplex PCR. The sample records some 54,000 clones, 94% being singletons. The CDR3 sequence is 13 residues long. Germline V lookup: CDR1 SQVTM, CDR2 ANQGSEA. Germline trimming cut 6 bases from V and 5 bases from J; bases unmatched to any gene: 9. The data belong to a study of T cells after posttransplantation cyclophosphamide. This related bone marrow graft donor gave peripheral blood on the day of marrow donation. The TCR sequence derives from a woman in her 30s in good health and a related stem cell transplant donor. Sequencing was carried out using PBMCs. The J gene is TRBJ2-5, the V gene TRBV29-1; 7 bases line up with TRBD1. CDR3 nucleotide sequence: TGCAGCGTCGAGACAGGGATTTTGGAGACCCAGTACTTC. It codes for CSVETGILETQYF.